The rows below give T cell receptor beta chains drawn from one sample of a study of blood T cell repertoires in COVID-19. Measured with immunoSEQ multiplex PCR; TCRdb has only the in-frame clones, and not every one. Of 150,000 to 200,000 clones listed, around 88% are singletons. Sample: peripheral blood. Source of these receptors: a human donor in a cohort sampled during active COVID-19. The CDR3 runs from the conserved cysteine through the conserved F or W. The D gene is left open where the match is weak. Size is stated for part of the rows, as once, few or many counts, or as a class when the clone is expanded.

CDR3 DNA: TGTGCCAGCAGTGTCGGGGTTGCGGGCTACACCTTC; CDR3 protein: CASSVGVAGYTF; D gene: NA; clone size: NA; J gene: TRBJ1-2; V gene: TRBV2
CDR3 DNA: TGTGCCAGCAGTTTAGGGGCGGGCGGGAAGCAGTACTTC; CDR3 protein: CASSLGAGGKQYF; D gene: NA; clone size: NA; J gene: TRBJ2-7; V gene: TRBV28
CDR3 DNA: TGTGCCAGCAGTCCACCACCGGCAGGGGCAGACGAGCAGTACTTC; CDR3 protein: CASSPPPAGADEQYF; D gene: NA; clone size: NA; J gene: TRBJ2-7; V gene: TRBV28
CDR3 DNA: TGTGCCAGCAGTGAACGGGACATAAATCAGCCCCAGCATTTT; CDR3 protein: CASSERDINQPQHF; D gene: NA; clone size: NA; J gene: TRBJ1-5; V gene: TRBV7-9
CDR3 DNA: TGTGCCAGCAGTTTAAATGTAGCGGGGGGTTTCACAGATACGCAGTATTTT; CDR3 protein: CASSLNVAGGFTDTQYF; D gene: TRBD2; clone size: NA; J gene: TRBJ2-3; V gene: TRBV27
CDR3 DNA: TGTGCCAGCAGTTCGCCAGGAGGGACAGGGGTAGAAATCTATGGCTACACCTTC; CDR3 protein: CASSSPGGTGVEIYGYTF; D gene: TRBD1; clone size: NA; J gene: TRBJ1-2; V gene: TRBV28
CDR3 DNA: TGTGCCAGCAGTGCACACAGCAGACCGAATCAGCCCCAGCATTTT; CDR3 protein: CASSAHSRPNQPQHF; D gene: NA; clone size: NA; J gene: TRBJ1-5; V gene: TRBV2
CDR3 DNA: TGTGCCAGTAGCCGGACTATGGACACTGAAGCTTTCTTT; CDR3 protein: CASSRTMDTEAFF; D gene: NA; clone size: NA; J gene: TRBJ1-1; V gene: TRBV19
CDR3 DNA: TGTGCCAGTAGTATAGTAGGGAGGCAAGGCTACGAGCAGTACTTC; CDR3 protein: CASSIVGRQGYEQYF; D gene: NA; clone size: NA; J gene: TRBJ2-7; V gene: TRBV19
CDR3 DNA: TGTGCCAGTAGTTCATCCGGGACAGGGACTTCCTACGAGCAGTACTTC; CDR3 protein: CASSSSGTGTSYEQYF; D gene: TRBD1; clone size: NA; J gene: TRBJ2-7; V gene: TRBV19
CDR3 DNA: TGTGCCAGCAGTTTCGGGACAGGGACACCCAGCTCCTACGAGCAGTACTTC; CDR3 protein: CASSFGTGTPSSYEQYF; D gene: TRBD1; clone size: NA; J gene: TRBJ2-7; V gene: TRBV6-2/TRBV6-3
CDR3 DNA: TGTGCCACCAGCAGACGATCCGGGACAGGAGCAGAAAATGAAAAACTGTTTTTT; CDR3 protein: CATSRRSGTGAENEKLFF; D gene: TRBD1; clone size: NA; J gene: TRBJ1-4; V gene: TRBV15
CDR3 DNA: TGTGCCAGCAGCTTGGGTGGAGCCGAGCAGTACTTC; CDR3 protein: CASSLGGAEQYF; D gene: NA; clone size: NA; J gene: TRBJ2-7; V gene: TRBV5-4
CDR3 DNA: TGTGCCAGCACCGCCCTAGCGGGGCTGACGTCCTACGAGCAGTACTTC; CDR3 protein: CASTALAGLTSYEQYF; D gene: TRBD2; clone size: NA; J gene: TRBJ2-7; V gene: TRBV7-2
CDR3 DNA: TGTGCCAGCAGTTACTCGACCGGGGGCAATCAGCCCCAGCATTTT; CDR3 protein: CASSYSTGGNQPQHF; D gene: NA; clone size: NA; J gene: TRBJ1-5; V gene: TRBV6-5
CDR3 DNA: TGTGCCAGCAGCAAAGATGACGGGGAGACCCAGTACTTC; CDR3 protein: CASSKDDGETQYF; D gene: NA; clone size: once; J gene: TRBJ2-5; V gene: TRBV21-1
CDR3 DNA: TGTGCCAGCAGCTTGGGCAGAAACACTGAAGCTTTCTTT; CDR3 protein: CASSLGRNTEAFF; D gene: NA; clone size: NA; J gene: TRBJ1-1; V gene: TRBV28
CDR3 DNA: TGTGCCAGCAGTTTTGGGAGGACCTATGGCTACACCTTC; CDR3 protein: CASSFGRTYGYTF; D gene: NA; clone size: NA; J gene: TRBJ1-2; V gene: TRBV27
CDR3 DNA: TGTGCCAGCTCACCGTTAGCGGGAGGGTCCTACGAGCAGTACTTC; CDR3 protein: CASSPLAGGSYEQYF; D gene: TRBD2; clone size: NA; J gene: TRBJ2-7; V gene: TRBV18
CDR3 DNA: TGTGCCAGCTCACCACGGGCCCACGAGCAGTACTTC; CDR3 protein: CASSPRAHEQYF; D gene: NA; clone size: NA; J gene: TRBJ2-7; V gene: TRBV18
CDR3 DNA: TGTGCCAGCAGCTTGCCCCTTCATAGCGGGGGGCACTCCAAGGAGCAGTACTTC; CDR3 protein: CASSLPLHSGGHSKEQYF; D gene: TRBD2; clone size: NA; J gene: TRBJ2-7; V gene: TRBV5-6
CDR3 DNA: TGCGCCAGCAGCTTACGACCCACAGGGTACTCCTACAATGAGCAGTTCTTC; CDR3 protein: CASSLRPTGYSYNEQFF; D gene: NA; clone size: NA; J gene: TRBJ2-1; V gene: TRBV5-1
CDR3 DNA: TGTGCCAGCAGCGTAGGGTCCAGCGGAGGATCGGGGACGCAGTATTTT; CDR3 protein: CASSVGSSGGSGTQYF; D gene: NA; clone size: NA; J gene: TRBJ2-3; V gene: TRBV9
CDR3 DNA: TGTGCCAGCAGATGGAGACAGGGTGGAAACACCATATATTTT; CDR3 protein: CASRWRQGGNTIYF; D gene: TRBD1; clone size: few; J gene: TRBJ1-3; V gene: TRBV27
CDR3 DNA: TGTGCCAGCAGTTACTCATCAGGGGGAACTGAAGCTTTCTTT; CDR3 protein: CASSYSSGGTEAFF; D gene: TRBD1; clone size: NA; J gene: TRBJ1-1; V gene: TRBV6-5
CDR3 DNA: TGCGCCAGCAGCCTAGGACCCGGACAACAGAGAGAATATGGCTACACCTTC; CDR3 protein: CASSLGPGQQREYGYTF; D gene: NA; clone size: NA; J gene: TRBJ1-2; V gene: TRBV4-1
CDR3 DNA: TGTGCCAGCAGCCCCCGACACGCGGGCGAGCAGTACTTC; CDR3 protein: CASSPRHAGEQYF; D gene: NA; clone size: once; J gene: TRBJ2-7; V gene: TRBV7-3
CDR3 DNA: TGTGCCAGCAGCCAGGGACTTTTCAATGAGCAGTTCTTC; CDR3 protein: CASSQGLFNEQFF; D gene: NA; clone size: NA; J gene: TRBJ2-1; V gene: TRBV3-1/TRBV3-2
CDR3 DNA: TGTGCCAGCAGCTCGGGACAGGCCGCCTCTGGGGCCAACGTCCTGACTTTC; CDR3 protein: CASSSGQAASGANVLTF; D gene: TRBD1; clone size: NA; J gene: TRBJ2-6; V gene: TRBV3-1/TRBV3-2
CDR3 DNA: TGTGCCAGCAGCCCAGGGCACTCCTATGGCTACACCTTC; CDR3 protein: CASSPGHSYGYTF; D gene: NA; clone size: NA; J gene: TRBJ1-2; V gene: TRBV13
CDR3 DNA: TGTGCCAGCAGCGCAGCGGGACTAGCGGGGGAAGAGACCCAGTACTTC; CDR3 protein: CASSAAGLAGEETQYF; D gene: TRBD2; clone size: NA; J gene: TRBJ2-5; V gene: TRBV7-6
CDR3 DNA: TGTGCCAGCAGCCAAAGGGGAGGGCCCTACGAGCAGTACTTC; CDR3 protein: CASSQRGGPYEQYF; D gene: TRBD2; clone size: NA; J gene: TRBJ2-7; V gene: TRBV3-1/TRBV3-2
CDR3 DNA: TGTGCCAGCAGCTTGACTAGCGGGGGTCAAGAGACCCAGTACTTC; CDR3 protein: CASSLTSGGQETQYF; D gene: TRBD2; clone size: NA; J gene: TRBJ2-5; V gene: TRBV7-2
CDR3 DNA: TGTGCCAGCAGCCGGGGGACCTTTAGCTCCTACGAGCAGTACTTC; CDR3 protein: CASSRGTFSSYEQYF; D gene: NA; clone size: NA; J gene: TRBJ2-7; V gene: TRBV7-2
CDR3 DNA: TGTGCCACCAGGCCATCAACCCGGGATGCCGGGGAGCTGTTTTTT; CDR3 protein: CATRPSTRDAGELFF; D gene: NA; clone size: NA; J gene: TRBJ2-2; V gene: TRBV24-1
CDR3 DNA: TGTGCCAGCAGCGTAGGCAACGGCCCCCAGGACATTCAGTACTTC; CDR3 protein: CASSVGNGPQDIQYF; D gene: NA; clone size: NA; J gene: TRBJ2-4; V gene: TRBV9
CDR3 DNA: TGTGCCTCTGGCAGGGGTCCTTCTAACTATGGCTACACCTTC; CDR3 protein: CASGRGPSNYGYTF; D gene: NA; clone size: NA; J gene: TRBJ1-2; V gene: TRBV30
CDR3 DNA: TGTGCCAGCAGCGCTCCCGGGGGGACAGATACGCAGTATTTT; CDR3 protein: CASSAPGGTDTQYF; D gene: TRBD2; clone size: NA; J gene: TRBJ2-3; V gene: TRBV11-1
CDR3 DNA: TGTGCCAGCAGCCTCATGGGACAGGGAACCGGGGAGCTGTTTTTT; CDR3 protein: CASSLMGQGTGELFF; D gene: TRBD1; clone size: NA; J gene: TRBJ2-2; V gene: TRBV7-6
CDR3 DNA: TGCAGCGTCGCGACAGGGGGCTATGGCTACACCTTC; CDR3 protein: CSVATGGYGYTF; D gene: TRBD1; clone size: NA; J gene: TRBJ1-2; V gene: TRBV29-1
CDR3 DNA: TGTGCCAGCAGCCCACGGACTAGCGGGAGGTCGAATGAGCAGTTCTTC; CDR3 protein: CASSPRTSGRSNEQFF; D gene: TRBD2; clone size: NA; J gene: TRBJ2-1; V gene: TRBV3-1/TRBV3-2
CDR3 DNA: TGTGCCAGCAGTTCCCGACAGGGCGGCTGGGGCTACACCTTC; CDR3 protein: CASSSRQGGWGYTF; D gene: TRBD1; clone size: NA; J gene: TRBJ1-2; V gene: TRBV28
CDR3 DNA: TGTGCCTGGAGTCCGGGTGGGAACACTGAAGCTTTCTTT; CDR3 protein: CAWSPGGNTEAFF; D gene: NA; clone size: NA; J gene: TRBJ1-1; V gene: TRBV30